This TCR beta chain emerged from a study of technical replicates of blood from a handful of donors. TCRdb's copy holds only in-frame clones and misses some; the assay was immunoSEQ multiplex PCR. The sample consists of about 93,000 clones, about 95% of them appearing once. Looked up from germline, CDR1 is MGHRA and CDR2 is YSYEKL. V was shortened by 0 bases and J by 6 bases, with 17 bases between the two germline ends. The CDR3 contains 16 residues. Sequences were obtained from T cells isolated from PBMCs. The chain carries TRBV4-1 and TRBJ1-2, with D uncertain. The TCR was taken from a human donor in good health. The CDR3 coding sequence is TGCGCCAGCAGCCAAGAGGACTCTCCAACAGTCCATGGCTACACCTTC. Protein: CASSQEDSPTVHGYTF.